This T cell receptor beta chain came from a study of T cell clonality in common variable immunodeficiency. In germline, CDR1 is GTSNPN, CDR2 SVGIG (reference sequence). This CDR3 region has 12 residues. TCRdb's table, derived via immunoSEQ multiplex PCR, lists solely in-frame clones and lacks some. Sampling found about 52,000 clones, none seen once. The sample holds a few counts of this clone. The read comes to an end 3 residues before the CDR3 does, leaving the germline J gene to fill in the end. This sequence was found in a person between 18 and 69 years old in good health. The material sequenced was peripheral blood mononuclear cells. This chain connects TRBV30 to TRBJ2-3; no clear D gene. The CDR3 loop is CAWRKDTRSQYF. The CDR3 bases that were read are TGTGCCTGGAGGAAAGACACACGCTCG.